These T cell receptor beta chains were read from a single sample in a study of blood T cell repertoires in COVID-19. Profiling relied on immunoSEQ multiplex PCR, and the TCRdb table lists in-frame clones only, not all of them. This sample yields 200,000 to 300,000 clones, of which around 87% are seen a single time; approximately 5.1% belongs to the top ten. Sequencing was performed on peripheral blood. The receptors were sampled from a woman aged 55-70 years with COVID-19, enrolled during active disease. CDR3s include the opening cysteine and the closing phenylalanine or tryptophan. D genes are given only for firm matches.

J gene	V gene	D gene	CDR3 protein
TRBJ1-5	TRBV7-8	TRBD1	CASSLGTGSNQPQHF
TRBJ1-2	TRBV2	TRBD1	CASNDRGRSYGYTF
TRBJ2-1	TRBV5-1	TRBD2	CASSAGTSGPLGEQFF
TRBJ2-1	TRBV7-8	NA	CASTLQGPNEQFF
TRBJ2-1	TRBV6-2/TRBV6-3	TRBD2	CASSWVPRASGFYNEQFF
TRBJ2-5	TRBV5-1	TRBD1	CASSRGGQYQETQYF
TRBJ1-6	TRBV9	NA	CASSVVQGNSPLHF
TRBJ2-1	TRBV9	TRBD2	CASSVGLAGGNEQFF
TRBJ1-1	TRBV30	TRBD1	CAWSLTGAGTEAFF
TRBJ1-1	TRBV12-3/TRBV12-4	TRBD1	CASSWGQGARAFF
TRBJ2-5	TRBV5-1	NA	CASSLGAGRETQYF
TRBJ1-1	TRBV19	NA	CASSMEGSEAFF
TRBJ1-2	TRBV5-1	NA	CASSPAGTPDGYTF
TRBJ2-1	TRBV11-2	TRBD1	CASSSQNRGRGEQFF
TRBJ1-5	TRBV6-2/TRBV6-3	NA	CASSWDTRDSNQPQHF
TRBJ2-3	TRBV4-2	TRBD1	CASSQLGTGGGSDTQYF
TRBJ2-7	TRBV12-3/TRBV12-4	TRBD2	CASGRGGEQYF
TRBJ1-1	TRBV28	TRBD1	CASSLGGQGGTEAFF
TRBJ2-5	TRBV19	TRBD1	CASSTRQGNGETQYF
TRBJ1-4	TRBV5-8	TRBD1	CASSLRQGSVATNEKLFF
TRBJ2-1	TRBV11-2	NA	CASSLVGQGEQFF
TRBJ1-5	TRBV12-5	NA	CASAAGGKGNQPQHF
TRBJ1-3	TRBV29-1	NA	CSVALTGSGNTIYF
TRBJ2-3	TRBV29-1	TRBD2	CSVALAGVSDTQYF
TRBJ2-1	TRBV11-3	TRBD2	CASSLVFGTSGVEQFF